This T cell receptor beta chain stems from a study of glioma-infiltrating T cells after dendritic cell vaccination. On the study more broadly: Treatment, given 2003 to 2012, was autologous tumor lysate-pulsed dendritic cell vaccination.

Time point defined: after dendritic cell vaccination, including at tumor progression/relapse. CDR1 is SGHRS and CDR2 is YFSETQ in the germline V gene. There are 15 residues in the CDR3. Unmatched junction bases numbered 11, after V lost 4 bases and J lost 6 bases. Repertoires were generated with immunoSEQ multiplex PCR, while TCRdb's copy carries only in-frame clones and drops some. The sample contains approximately 62,000 clones, about 89% of which appear only once. The rearrangement joins TRBV5-1 to TRBJ2-7; 9 bases fit TRBD1. This sequence originates from a human donor with glioblastoma. The material sequenced was blood, taken after dendritic cell vaccination. CDR3 protein: CASSKPGQGLIEQYF. DNA of the CDR3: TGCGCCAGCAGCAAACCGGGACAGGGTTTGATCGAGCAGTACTTC.